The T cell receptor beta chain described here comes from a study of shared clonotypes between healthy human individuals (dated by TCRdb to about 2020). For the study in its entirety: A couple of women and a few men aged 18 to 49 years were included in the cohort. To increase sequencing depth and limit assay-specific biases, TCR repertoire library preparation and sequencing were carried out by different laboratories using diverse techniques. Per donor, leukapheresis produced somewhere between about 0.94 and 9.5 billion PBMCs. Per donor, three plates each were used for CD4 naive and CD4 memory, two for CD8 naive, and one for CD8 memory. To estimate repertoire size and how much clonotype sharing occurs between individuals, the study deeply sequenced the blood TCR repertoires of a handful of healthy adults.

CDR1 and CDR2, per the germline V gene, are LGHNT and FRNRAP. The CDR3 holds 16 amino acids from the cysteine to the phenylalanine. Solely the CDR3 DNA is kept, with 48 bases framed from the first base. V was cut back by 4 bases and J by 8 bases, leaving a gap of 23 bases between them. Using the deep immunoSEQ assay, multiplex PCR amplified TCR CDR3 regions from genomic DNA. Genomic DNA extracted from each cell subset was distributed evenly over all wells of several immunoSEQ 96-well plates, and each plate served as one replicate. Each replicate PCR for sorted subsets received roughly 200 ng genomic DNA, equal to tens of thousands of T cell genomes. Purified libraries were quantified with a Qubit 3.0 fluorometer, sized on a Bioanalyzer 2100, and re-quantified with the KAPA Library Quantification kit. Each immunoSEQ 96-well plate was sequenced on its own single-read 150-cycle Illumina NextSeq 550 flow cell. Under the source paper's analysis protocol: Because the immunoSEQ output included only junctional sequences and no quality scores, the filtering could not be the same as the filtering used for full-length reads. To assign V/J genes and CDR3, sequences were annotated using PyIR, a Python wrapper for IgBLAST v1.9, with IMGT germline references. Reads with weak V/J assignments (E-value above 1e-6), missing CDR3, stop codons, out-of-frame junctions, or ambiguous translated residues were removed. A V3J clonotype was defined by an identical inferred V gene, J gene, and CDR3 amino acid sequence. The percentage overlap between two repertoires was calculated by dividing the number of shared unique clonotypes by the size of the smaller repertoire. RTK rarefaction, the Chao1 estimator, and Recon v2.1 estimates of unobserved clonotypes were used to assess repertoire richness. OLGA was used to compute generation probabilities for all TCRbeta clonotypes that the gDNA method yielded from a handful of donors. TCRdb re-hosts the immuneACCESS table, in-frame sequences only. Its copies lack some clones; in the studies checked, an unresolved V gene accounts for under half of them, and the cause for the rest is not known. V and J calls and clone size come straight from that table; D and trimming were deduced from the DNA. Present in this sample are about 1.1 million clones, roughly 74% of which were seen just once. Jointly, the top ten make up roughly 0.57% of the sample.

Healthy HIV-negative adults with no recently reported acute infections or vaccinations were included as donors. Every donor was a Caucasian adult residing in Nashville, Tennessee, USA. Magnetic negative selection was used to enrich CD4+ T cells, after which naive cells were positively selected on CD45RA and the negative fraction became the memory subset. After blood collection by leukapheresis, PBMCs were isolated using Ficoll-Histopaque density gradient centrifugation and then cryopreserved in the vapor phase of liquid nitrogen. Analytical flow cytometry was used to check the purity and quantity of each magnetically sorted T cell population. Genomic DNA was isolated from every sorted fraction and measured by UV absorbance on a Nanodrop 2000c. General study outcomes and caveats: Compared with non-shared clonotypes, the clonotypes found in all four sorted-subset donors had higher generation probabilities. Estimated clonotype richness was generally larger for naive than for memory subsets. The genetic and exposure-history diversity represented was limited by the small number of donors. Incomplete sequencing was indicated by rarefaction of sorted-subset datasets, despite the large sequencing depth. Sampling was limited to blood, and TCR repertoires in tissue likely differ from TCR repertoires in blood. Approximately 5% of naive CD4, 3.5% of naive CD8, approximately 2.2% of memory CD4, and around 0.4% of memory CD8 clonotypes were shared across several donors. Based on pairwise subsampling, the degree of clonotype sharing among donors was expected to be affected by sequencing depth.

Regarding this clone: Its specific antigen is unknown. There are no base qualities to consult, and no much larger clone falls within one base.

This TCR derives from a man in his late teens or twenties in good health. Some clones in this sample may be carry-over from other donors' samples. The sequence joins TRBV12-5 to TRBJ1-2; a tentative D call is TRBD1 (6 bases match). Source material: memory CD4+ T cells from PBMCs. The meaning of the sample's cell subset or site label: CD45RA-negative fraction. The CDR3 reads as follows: CASGYGQPRGDRGYTF. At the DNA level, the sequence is TGTGCTAGTGGTTACGGACAGCCTAGGGGAGATAGAGGCTACACCTTC.